This section outlines one T cell receptor (beta chain) sequence together with its context. Produced via immunoSEQ multiplex PCR; TCRdb's table is partial and in-frame only. The sample includes some 26,000 clones, 84% of them seen just once. The data belong to a study of PD-1 blockade in classical Hodgkin lymphoma. Patients all relapsed after autologous stem cell transplantation, and there was variation in brentuximab vedotin exposure. With magnetic negative selection, CD4+ T cells were purified from PBMCs that had been thawed. Patients' outcomes at their best amounted to complete response, partial response or progressive disease. The CDR3 totals 13 residues. Trimming stripped 5 bases from V and 1 base from J, with 7 bases between. Germline CDR1 SGHTA, CDR2 FQGTGA.

The origin of this receptor is a human donor with classical Hodgkin lymphoma. Here the sequenced sample was CD4+ T cells from blood, taken at baseline. V usage is TRBV7-3 and J usage is TRBJ2-3, with a tentative D call TRBD1 (6 bases). The CDR3 nucleotides are TGTGCCAGCAGCCGACAGGGCACAGATACGCAGTATTTT. Its protein product is CASSRQGTDTQYF.